This T cell receptor beta chain was observed in a study of Graves' ophthalmopathy and Graves' hyperthyroidism. At the level of the study: Peripheral blood collection took place at initial diagnosis, before any treatment. Notes on the study in general: Ophthalmopathy progression was predicted by the model at around 70% sensitivity and under 75% specificity.

A note on this clonotype: Antigen: not known.

RNA transcripts were the template, and TCR beta CDR3 regions were amplified from them. Second-round multiplex PCR followed a first-round RT-PCR using HTBI primers. TCRdb independently ran MiXCR on the multiplex PCR reads; one entry per CDR3 protein. The table shows some 410,000 distinct CDR3 sequences, with roughly 21% occurring only once. Stable hyperthyroidism referred to disease that showed no ophthalmopathy within 18 months of follow-up. The PBMCs used were ones drawn from 10 ml of fresh peripheral blood. V dropped 0 bases and J dropped 7 bases, with 9 bases sitting between them. This CDR3 region has 13 residues. CDR1 and CDR2 (germline): MNHEY, SMNVEV (reference sequence).

The TCR originated in a woman under 30 with stable Graves' hyperthyroidism. The specimen was peripheral blood. The chain is built from TRBV27 and TRBJ1-2; D is perhaps TRBD1 (6 bases). This chain's CDR3 is CASSLSSGVGYTF. CDR3 in DNA: TGTGCCAGCAGTTTATCCTCAGGGGTTGGCTACACCTTC.